The 19 T cell receptor beta chains presented below share a single source sample, sequenced in a study of cytomegalovirus exposure and HLA in healthy donors. PCR was performed using 60 Vbeta and 13 Jbeta primers. Repertoires were generated with immunoSEQ multiplex PCR, while TCRdb's copy carries only in-frame clones and drops some. The sample has about 130,000 clones; around 80% are singletons. The sample comprised PBMCs. These receptors were taken from a woman aged 40 to 49 in good health and CMV-seronegative.

The rearrangement uses TRBV7-3 and TRBJ2-7; no definite D call. The CDR3 is 13 amino acids. V was pared by 2 bases and J by 5 bases, with 10 bases between. CDR1 and CDR2 from the germline V gene are SGHTA and FQGTGA. In DNA form, the CDR3 reads TGTGCCAGCAGCTTAGACAATTCCCACGAGCAGTACTTC. Protein: CASSLDNSHEQYF.

The J gene is TRBJ1-6, the V gene TRBV7-2; D unresolved. Trimming stripped 5 bases from V and 1 base from J, with 15 bases between. CDR1 SGHTA and CDR2 FQGNSA come from the germline V gene. The CDR3 is 17 amino acids. The CDR3 reads CASSPLLASSYNSPLHF. CDR3 in DNA: TGTGCCAGCAGCCCATTACTCGCTAGTTCCTATAATTCACCCCTCCACTTT.

This rearrangement joins TRBV4-1 to TRBJ2-5, with TRBD2 identical over 7 bases. J was trimmed by 2 bases and V by 2 bases; bases with no gene match: 2. Germline V lookup: CDR1 MGHRA, CDR2 YSYEKL. CDR3 size: 14 residues. The DNA of the CDR3 is TGCGCCAGCAGCCAACCGGGACTACAAGAGACCCAGTACTTC. This gives the protein CASSQPGLQETQYF.

This chain connects TRBV5-6 to TRBJ2-3; D unclear. CDR3 size: 13 residues. CDR1 is SGHDT, CDR2 YYEEEE, per germline. With 2 bases removed from V and 2 bases from J, the gap between germline ends came to 6 bases. This chain's CDR3 is CASSFPVTDTQYF. In DNA form, the CDR3 reads TGTGCCAGCAGCTTCCCAGTCACAGATACGCAGTATTTT.

This chain connects TRBV14 to TRBJ1-1; a possible D gene is TRBD1 (5 bases). V was clipped by 0 bases and J by 0 bases, with 14 bases between them. The CDR3 contains 17 residues. Germline V gene sequence: CDR1 SGHDN, CDR2 FVKESK. The CDR3 spells CASSQDTGWNMNTEAFF. The CDR3, as DNA: TGTGCCAGCAGCCAAGATACAGGCTGGAATATGAACACTGAAGCTTTCTTT.

In DNA, the CDR3 is TGTGCCAGCAGCTTGGGGACAGTATACGAGCAGTACTTC. It yields the protein CASSLGTVYEQYF. The V call is TRBV7-9, the J call TRBJ2-7; 7 bases agree with TRBD1. V was clipped by 3 bases and J by 4 bases; unmatched bases: 3. The CDR3 extends over 13 amino acids. CDR1 is SEHNR and CDR2 is FQNEAQ in the germline V gene (reference sequence). The complete variable domain, with remaining parts taken from reference TRBV7-9 and TRBJ2-7, reads DTGVSQNPRHKITKRGQNVTFRCDPISEHNRLYWYRQTLGQGPEFLTYFQNEAQLEKSRLLSDRFSAERPKGSFSTLEIQRTEQGDSAMYLCASSLGTVYEQYFGPGTRLTVT.

The CDR3 DNA reads as TGCAGCGTTGAATCCGGGACAGCGAGCTCCTACGAGCAGTACTTC. This translates into CSVESGTASSYEQYF. The chain recombines TRBV29-1 with TRBJ2-7; the match to TRBD1 covers 7 bases. V trimming: 2 bases; J trimming: 0 bases; junction bases outside the gene matches: 7. The length of the CDR3 is 15 residues. Germline assignment: CDR1 SQVTM and CDR2 ANQGSEA.

This chain links TRBV20-1 with TRBJ2-7; D ambiguous. The CDR3 spans 10 residues. Trimming took off 3 bases at V and 7 bases at J, with 7 bases between the two ends. CDR1 is DFQATT and CDR2 is SNEGSKA in the germline V gene (reference sequence). The CDR3 loop reads CSASNGEQYF. The CDR3 DNA follows: TGCAGTGCTAGTAACGGGGAGCAGTACTTC.

The chain is built from TRBV7-8 and TRBJ1-6; D is perhaps TRBD1 (5 bases). The germline V gene has CDR1 SGHVS and CDR2 FQNEAQ. CDR3 length equals 16 residues. The V and J ends lost 5 bases and 6 bases respectively, with 17 bases between them. DNA for the CDR3: TGTGCCAGCAGCATTCGACAGCCTAACTTTAATTCACCCCTCCACTTT. Amino acid sequence: CASSIRQPNFNSPLHF.

This clone was seen more than once but under ten times. The rearrangement joins TRBV5-5 to TRBJ2-5; TRBD2 aligns across 12 bases. With 4 bases clipped from V and 2 bases from J, the junction kept 0 bases outside the gene matches. The CDR3 is 14 residues long. CDR1 and CDR2 from the germline V gene are SGHKS and YYEKEE (reference sequence). CDR3 in DNA: TGTGCCAGCAGCGGACTAGCGGGGCAAGAGACCCAGTACTTC. Translation: CASSGLAGQETQYF.

This rearrangement joins TRBV6-6 to TRBJ2-7; possibly TRBD2 for D (6 bases). The germline V gene has CDR1 MNHNY and CDR2 SVGAGI (reference sequence). Trimming left V 5 bases short and J 6 bases short, with 20 bases between. The CDR3 contains 15 residues. The chain's CDR3 is CASSQRDSLNREQYF. The CDR3 DNA sequence: TGTGCCAGCAGTCAACGGGACTCTCTTAACCGCGAGCAGTACTTC.

The V gene is TRBV11-3, the J gene TRBJ2-1; D uncertain. V shed 1 base and J shed 8 bases, with 6 bases lying between them. The CDR3 spans 12 residues. The germline V gene encodes CDR1 SGHNT and CDR2 YENEEA. CDR3 DNA sequence: TGTGCCAGCAGCTTAGGGCTTGATGAGCAGTTCTTC. Encoded protein: CASSLGLDEQFF.

Written as DNA, the CDR3 is TGTGCCAGCAGTTCCCCACCAGGGGGCGCCAATTCACCCCTCCACTTT. This codes for CASSSPPGGANSPLHF. The genes are TRBV6-5 and TRBJ1-6; 8 bases are shared with TRBD1. CDR3 length: 16 residues. V was pared by 4 bases and J by 7 bases, with 9 bases of the junction left unmatched. CDR1 and CDR2 (germline): MNHEY, SVGAGI.

The chain couples TRBV28 to TRBJ2-7; D might be TRBD2 (5 bases). Trimming took off 2 bases at V and 4 bases at J, with 9 bases between the two ends. CDR3 length: 13 residues. Looked up from germline, CDR1 is MDHEN and CDR2 is SYDVKM. CDR3 coding DNA: TGTGCCAGCAGTTTACCCACTAGGTACGAGCAGTACTTC. The encoded protein is CASSLPTRYEQYF.

The chain joins TRBV19 to TRBJ1-1; D is unclear. The CDR3 extends over 16 amino acids. CDR1 and CDR2 from the germline V gene are LNHDA and SQIVND (reference sequence). Trimming shortened V by 5 bases and J by 2 bases, and 18 bases separated the two germline ends. The CDR3 loop is CASSPLPRQTNTEAFF. Written as DNA, the CDR3 is TGTGCCAGTAGTCCTCTCCCGAGACAAACAAACACTGAAGCTTTCTTT.

CDR3 nucleotides: TGTGCCAGCAGCCCCTTTCCCTCCTACGAGCAGTACTTC. Its translation: CASSPFPSYEQYF. The gene calls are TRBV9 and TRBJ2-7; D is undetermined. The V gene's germline CDR1 is SGDLS and CDR2 YYNGEE. CDR3 length: 13 residues. Trimming took off 4 bases at V and 0 bases at J, with 8 bases between the two ends.

The rearrangement links TRBV9 to TRBJ2-1; perhaps TRBD2 as D (6 bases). The CDR3 is 16 residues long. V was shortened by 4 bases and J by 0 bases, with 14 bases between the two germline ends. The germline V gene encodes CDR1 SGDLS and CDR2 YYNGEE. The CDR3 DNA sequence: TGTGCCAGCAGCAGCTCCCGACTAGGCTCCTACAATGAGCAGTTCTTC. Its protein is CASSSSRLGSYNEQFF. Looking up the rest from reference TRBV9 and TRBJ2-1 gives the full variable domain: DSGVTQTPKHLITATGQRVTLRCSPRSGDLSVYWYQQSLDQGLQFLIQYYNGEERAKGNILERFSAQQFPDLHSELNLSSLELGDSALYFCASSSSRLGSYNEQFFGPGTRLTVL.

The J gene is TRBJ2-6, the V gene TRBV7-9; D call uncertain. Trimming left V 6 bases short and J 4 bases short, with 13 bases between. The CDR3 consists of 15 residues. Germline V gene sequence: CDR1 SEHNR, CDR2 FQNEAQ (reference sequence). The CDR3 is CASSHAPPGANVLTF. In DNA, the CDR3 is TGTGCCAGCAGTCACGCGCCACCCGGGGCCAACGTCCTGACTTTC.

The V gene is TRBV6-5, the J gene TRBJ1-1; perhaps TRBD1 as D (5 bases). This CDR3 spans 14 amino acids. CDR1 and CDR2 (germline): MNHEY, SVGAGI. V was clipped by 5 bases and J by 1 base, with 11 bases between them. CDR3 bases: TGTGCCAGCAGTCCAAATCAGGGGAACACTGAAGCTTTCTTT. It is translated as CASSPNQGNTEAFF.